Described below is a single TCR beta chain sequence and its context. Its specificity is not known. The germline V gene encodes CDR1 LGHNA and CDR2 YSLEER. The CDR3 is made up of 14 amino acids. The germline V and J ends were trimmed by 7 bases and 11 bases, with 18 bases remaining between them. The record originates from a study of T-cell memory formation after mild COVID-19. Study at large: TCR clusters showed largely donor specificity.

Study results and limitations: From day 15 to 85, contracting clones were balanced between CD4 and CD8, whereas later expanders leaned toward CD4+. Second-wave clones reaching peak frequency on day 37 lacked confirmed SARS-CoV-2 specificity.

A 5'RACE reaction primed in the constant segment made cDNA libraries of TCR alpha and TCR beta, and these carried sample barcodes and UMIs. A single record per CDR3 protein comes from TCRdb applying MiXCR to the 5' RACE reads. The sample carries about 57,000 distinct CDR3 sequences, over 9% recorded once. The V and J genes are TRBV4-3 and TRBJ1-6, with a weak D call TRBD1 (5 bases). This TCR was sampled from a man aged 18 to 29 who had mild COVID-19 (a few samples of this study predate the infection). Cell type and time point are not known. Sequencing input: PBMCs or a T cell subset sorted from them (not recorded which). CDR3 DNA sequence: TGCGCCAGCACCCCCGGGCAGGGAAGAACACCCCTCCACTTT. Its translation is CASTPGQGRTPLHF.